This TCR beta chain was identified in a study of T cell responses to AZD1222 COVID-19 vaccine (TCRdb year 2021). Notes on the research overall: AZD1222 recipients given second doses at about 4 weeks or at about 12 weeks were pooled, since spike-specific TCR depth and breadth were not found to differ between the two schedules. TCR sequencing covered approximately 230 trial participants: 200 to 220 given two doses of AZD1222 and 26 given two doses of MenACWY control vaccine. Trial participants were enrolled by age into 18-55, 56-69 and 70-plus year subgroups, with about 150, 28 and 57 TCR-sequenced participants respectively.

Looking up the germline V gene yields CDR1 SGHRS and CDR2 YFSETQ. The CDR3 spans 19 residues, from the cysteine through the phenylalanine. Only CDR3 DNA is held: 57 bases, read in frame from base 1. The V end gives up 4 bases and the J end 3 bases, leaving 11 bases in the junction not matched to a gene. The research as a whole found: Spike-specific TCR breadth and depth rose significantly after two AZD1222 doses compared with day 0 and with MenACWY recipients. Reportedly, close to half of the unique spike-specific TCRs recognized epitopes lying outside the regions that are mutated in the B.1.351 and B.1.1.7 variants. The 56-69-year group was small, and its depth increase did not reach significance, likely because of low power. Conclusions about previously exposed vaccinees are limited, since just a handful of AZD1222 recipients were seropositive for SARS-CoV-2 at baseline. Participants were mostly white British and included more females than males, and it was suggested by the authors that clonal diversity may have been underestimated. The whole spike protein was spanned by vaccine-associated CD4 TCRs, and dominant responses were seen in regions 160-218 and 743-854. No day 14 peak-response samples were available, so repertoires were characterized only after the peak T cell response.

The sample's time point label, decoded: baseline before first vaccination. Samples from vaccinated people were obtained from the UK trials COV001 and COV002, which included a single-blind randomized controlled phase 2/3 trial of AZD1222 (ChAdOx1 nCoV-19) in healthy adults. Trial participant PBMC samples were collected at day 0 and day 28 after the second dose for TCRbeta chain sequencing. The CDR3 regions of human TCRbeta chains were subjected to immunosequencing. Turning to the authors' computational methods: TCRs in the repertoires were compared against a reference library of SARS-CoV-2-specific TCRs that had been generated with the MIRA antigen-specificity platform. Breadth meant the fraction of unique TCRs that were SARS-CoV-2-associated, whereas depth meant the fraction of total T cells that were SARS-CoV-2-associated. Using the MIRA data, each spike-specific TCR was assigned both to the spike region to which the TCR was reactive and to a CD4 or CD8 class. Log10-transformed breadth and depth values were compared by one-way ANOVA with Sidak's multiple comparisons tests. As stored in TCRdb, this immuneACCESS dataset retains in-frame rearrangements with V and J assigned. A fraction of the clones does not appear; measured against another copy, unresolved V genes explain less than half of the discrepancy, and the remainder lacks a known reason. From that table come the V and J calls and clone size; the DNA was used to work out D and trimming. For this sample there are 85,000 to 90,000 clones; approximately 90% appear just once. 2.2% of the sample comes from the top ten.

In regard to this clone: The antigen this receptor binds is unknown. Per-base qualities were not stored, and no clone one base away is much larger.

Recombination linked TRBV5-1 to TRBJ2-1, with 15 middle bases fitting TRBD2. The material sequenced was peripheral blood, taken on day 0 of AZD1222 vaccination. The TCR originated in an adult in good health. The CDR3 here reads CASSGVGLAGGSGYNEQFF. The DNA is as follows: TGCGCCAGCAGCGGAGTAGGACTAGCGGGAGGGTCCGGCTACAATGAGCAGTTCTTC.